This TCR beta chain originates from a study of blood T cell repertoires in COVID-19. Study-level background: Samples representing acute and convalescent COVID-19 were sourced from the United States, Italy and Spain. T cells, B-cell-depleted T cells, or PBMCs supplied cDNA or gDNA.

J was trimmed by 0 bases and V by 7 bases; bases with no gene match: 9. The CDR3 extends over 16 amino acids. Germline values: CDR1 MGHRA, CDR2 YSYEKL. Generated by immunoSEQ multiplex PCR, the TCRdb table keeps only in-frame clones and is missing some. The top ten clones hold roughly 20% of a sample with around 25,000 clones, roughly 88% of them seen once. The TCR originated in a man aged 65-85 years in a cohort sampled during active COVID-19. V gene TRBV4-1 combines with J gene TRBJ2-1, with TRBD2 matching 7 bases. The sample taken for sequencing was peripheral blood. CDR3 DNA sequence: TGCGCCAGCACTCCAGTGGGGGAGGGCTCCTACAATGAGCAGTTCTTC. Residues: CASTPVGEGSYNEQFF.